The 7 T cell receptor beta chains given below trace back to one sample, sequenced in a study of cytomegalovirus exposure and HLA in healthy donors. In the PCR, 60 Vbeta and 13 Jbeta primers were used. Sequenced by immunoSEQ multiplex PCR; TCRdb stores in-frame clones only, minus some. This repertoire includes about 70,000 clones. Sequenced sample: PBMCs. The receptors shown here come from a female donor in good health and CMV-seropositive.

V is TRBV19 and J is TRBJ2-7; TRBD2 is a possible D gene (5 bases). The CDR3 is 14 amino acids. V gave up 3 bases and J gave up 7 bases, with 16 bases separating them. CDR1 LNHDA and CDR2 SQIVND come from the germline V gene (reference sequence). CDR3 nucleotide sequence: TGTGCCAGTAGTATGAACGGCGGGCCAAGAGAGCAGTACTTC. This translates into CASSMNGGPREQYF.

The chain uses TRBV28 and TRBJ1-5; 9 bases map to TRBD1. V was clipped by 5 bases and J by 7 bases; unmatched bases: 6. This CDR3 spans 14 amino acids. CDR1 and CDR2 (germline): MDHEN, SYDVKM. As DNA, the CDR3 is TGTGCCAGCAGTACTGACAGGGGGGACCAGCCCCAGCATTTT. Amino acids: CASSTDRGDQPQHF. The variable domain in full, with the rest retrieved from reference TRBV28 and TRBJ1-5, is DVKVTQSSRYLVKRTGEKVFLECVQDMDHENMFWYRQDPGLGLRLIYFSYDVKMKEKGDIPEGYSVSREKKERFSLILESASTNQTSMYLCASSTDRGDQPQHFGDGTRLSIL.

V usage is TRBV4-2 and J usage is TRBJ2-1; 9 bases are shared with TRBD1. Germline V gene data show CDR1 as LGHNA and CDR2 as YNFKEQ. The CDR3 covers 16 residues. V shed 1 base and J 5 bases; nucleotides not matched to a gene: 6. CDR3 residues: CASSQGTGAGDNEQFF. The CDR3 DNA reads TGTGCCAGCAGCCAAGGGACAGGGGCGGGTGACAATGAGCAGTTCTTC.

This chain connects TRBV4-2 to TRBJ1-1; unclear D gene. The CDR3 length is 16 residues. Trimming took 3 bases from V and 4 from J, leaving 18 bases between them. CDR1 and CDR2 (germline): LGHNA, YNFKEQ. The CDR3 coding sequence is TGTGCCAGCAGCCACCTATGGGCTATTGAGGGCACTGAAGCTTTCTTT. It codes for CASSHLWAIEGTEAFF.

The chain uses TRBV7-2 and TRBJ2-7, with D perhaps TRBD2 (7 bases). Germline lookup yields CDR1 SGHTA and CDR2 FQGNSA. This CDR3 contains 14 residues. V dropped 5 bases and J dropped 3 bases, with 14 bases sitting between them. The CDR3 spells CASSAQGGGYEQYF. CDR3 DNA sequence: TGTGCCAGCAGCGCCCAAGGGGGGGGCTACGAGCAGTACTTC.

The V gene is TRBV6-1, the J gene TRBJ1-3; 7 bases fit TRBD1. CDR1 is MNHNS, CDR2 SASEGT, per germline. V lost 4 bases and J lost 1; bases outside the gene matches: 10. This CDR3 region has 17 residues. The CDR3 nucleotides are TGTGCCAGCAGTGCTCGCCGTACAGGGGCGTCTGGAAACACCATATATTTT. Protein sequence: CASSARRTGASGNTIYF.

The chain has TRBV7-2 and TRBJ2-1; possibly TRBD2 for D (5 bases). The CDR3 has 14 residues. CDR1 is SGHTA, CDR2 FQGNSA, per germline. The V end lost 4 bases, the J end lost 7 bases, and 14 bases lay between the germline ends. This chain's CDR3 is CASSSPGRTNEQFF. The CDR3 DNA reads TGTGCCAGCAGCTCCCCCGGTCGGACTAATGAGCAGTTCTTC.